This TCR beta chain was observed in a study of T cell repertoires in cytomegalovirus infection. Across the study: Indications came from public TCR beta signatures; they pointed to CMV infection and to a matching HLA type. The study, taken as a whole, reports: Accumulated public TCR beta family frequency recognized individuals carrying CMV together with the relevant HLA. HLA-C-restricted CMV clonotypes gave the most frequent clonotype in two of eight donors.

For this clonotype: Its cognate antigen is unknown.

Germline V gene sequence: CDR1 SGHVS, CDR2 FNYEAQ. V lost 5 bases and J lost 0; bases outside the gene matches: 9. The CDR3 is 17 residues long. TCRdb passed the reads through MiXCR, listing each CDR3 protein once. The sample consists of about 320,000 distinct CDR3 sequences, around a tenth of them appearing once. J is TRBJ2-1 and V is TRBV7-6; 8 bases line up with TRBD2. The TCR comes from a human donor in good health (CMV status not recorded). Some clones in this sample may be carry-over from other donors' samples. Sequenced input: PBMCs. DNA of the CDR3: TGTGCCAGCAGCCCCCGCGGGGGGTCTAGCTCCTACAATGAGCAGTTCTTC. This sequence encodes CASSPRGGSSSYNEQFF.